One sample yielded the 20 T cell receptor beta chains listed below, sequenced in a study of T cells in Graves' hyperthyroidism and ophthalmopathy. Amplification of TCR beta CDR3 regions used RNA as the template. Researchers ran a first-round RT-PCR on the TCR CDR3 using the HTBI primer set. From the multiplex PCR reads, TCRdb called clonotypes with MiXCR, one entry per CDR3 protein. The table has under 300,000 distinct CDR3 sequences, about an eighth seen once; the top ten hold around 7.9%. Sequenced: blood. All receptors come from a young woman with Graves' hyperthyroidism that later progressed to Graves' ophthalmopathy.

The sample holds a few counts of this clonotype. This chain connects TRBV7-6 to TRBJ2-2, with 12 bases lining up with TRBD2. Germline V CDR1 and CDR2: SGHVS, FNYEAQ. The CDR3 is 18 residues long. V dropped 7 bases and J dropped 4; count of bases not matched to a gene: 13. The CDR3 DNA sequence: TGTGCCAGCACCCCCACGGTGACTAGCGGGAGCCCCACCGGGGAGCTGTTTTTT. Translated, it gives CASTPTVTSGSPTGELFF.

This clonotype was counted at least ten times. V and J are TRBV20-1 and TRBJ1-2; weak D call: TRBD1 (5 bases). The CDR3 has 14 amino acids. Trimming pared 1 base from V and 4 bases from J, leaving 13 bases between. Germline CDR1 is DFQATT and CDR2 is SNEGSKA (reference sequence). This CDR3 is CSARGDLGFYGYTF. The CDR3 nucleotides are TGCAGTGCTAGAGGGGACCTTGGTTTCTATGGCTACACCTTC.

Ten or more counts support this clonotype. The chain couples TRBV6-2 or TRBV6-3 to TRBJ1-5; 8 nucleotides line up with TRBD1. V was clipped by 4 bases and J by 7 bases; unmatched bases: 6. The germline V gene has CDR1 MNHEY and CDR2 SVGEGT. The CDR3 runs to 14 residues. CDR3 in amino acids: CASSSTGVGQPQHF. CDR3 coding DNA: TGTGCCAGCAGTTCGACAGGGGTAGGACAGCCCCAGCATTTT.

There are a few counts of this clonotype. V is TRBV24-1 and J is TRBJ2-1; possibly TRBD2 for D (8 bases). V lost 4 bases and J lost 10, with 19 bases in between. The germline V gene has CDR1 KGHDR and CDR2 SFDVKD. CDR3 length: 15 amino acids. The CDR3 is CATSDFTGGGLEQFF. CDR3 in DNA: TGTGCCACCAGTGACTTTACGGGAGGGGGCCTGGAGCAGTTCTTC.

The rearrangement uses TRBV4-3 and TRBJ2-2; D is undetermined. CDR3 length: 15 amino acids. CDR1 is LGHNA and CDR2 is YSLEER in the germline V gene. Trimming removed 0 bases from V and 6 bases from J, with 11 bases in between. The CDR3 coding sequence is TGCGCCAGCAGCCAAGATGGGTCTCGGGCCGGGGAGCTGTTTTTT. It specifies CASSQDGSRAGELFF.

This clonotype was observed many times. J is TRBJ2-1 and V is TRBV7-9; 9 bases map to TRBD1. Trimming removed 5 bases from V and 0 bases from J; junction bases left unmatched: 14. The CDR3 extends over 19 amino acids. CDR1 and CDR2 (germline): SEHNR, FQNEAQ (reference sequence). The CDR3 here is CASSPRWDREEGSYNEQFF. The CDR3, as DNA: TGTGCCAGCAGCCCGCGGTGGGACAGGGAGGAGGGCTCCTACAATGAGCAGTTCTTC.

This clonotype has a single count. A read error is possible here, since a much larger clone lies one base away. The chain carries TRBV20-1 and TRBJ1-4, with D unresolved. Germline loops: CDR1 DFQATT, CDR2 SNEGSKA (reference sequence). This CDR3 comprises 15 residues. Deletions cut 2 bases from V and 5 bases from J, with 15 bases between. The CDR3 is CSARWFGQKNEKLFF. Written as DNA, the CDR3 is TGCAGTGCTAGATGGTTCGGGCAGAAAAATGAAAAACTGTTTTTT.

The CDR3 is CASSIDWTGGREQYF. The DNA of the CDR3 is TGTGCCAGTAGTATTGATTGGACAGGGGGTCGCGAGCAGTACTTC. V gene TRBV19 combines with J gene TRBJ2-7, with 10 bases fitting TRBD1. Germline CDR1 is LNHDA and CDR2 is SQIVND (reference sequence). V was pared by 3 bases and J by 6 bases, with 8 bases of the junction left unmatched. The CDR3 sequence is 15 residues long. The complete variable domain, with remaining parts taken from reference TRBV19 and TRBJ2-7, reads DGGITQSPKYLFRKEGQNVTLSCEQNLNHDAMYWYRQDPGQGLRLIYYSQIVNDFQKGDIAEGYSVSREKKESFPLTVTSAQKNPTAFYLCASSIDWTGGREQYFGPGTRLTVT.

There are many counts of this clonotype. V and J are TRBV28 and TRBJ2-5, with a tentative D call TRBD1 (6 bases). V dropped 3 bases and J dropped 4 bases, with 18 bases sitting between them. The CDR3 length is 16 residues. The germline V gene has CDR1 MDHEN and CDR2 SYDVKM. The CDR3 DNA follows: TGTGCCAGCAGTTTTCGACACGCGCAAGGGGGAGAGACCCAGTACTTC. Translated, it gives CASSFRHAQGGETQYF.

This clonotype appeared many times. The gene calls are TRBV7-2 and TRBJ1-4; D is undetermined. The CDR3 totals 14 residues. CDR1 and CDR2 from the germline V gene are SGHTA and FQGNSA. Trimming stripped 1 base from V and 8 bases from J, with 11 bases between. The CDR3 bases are TGTGCCAGCAGCTTAGGGCTAACCGCCGAAAAACTGTTTTTT. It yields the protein CASSLGLTAEKLFF.

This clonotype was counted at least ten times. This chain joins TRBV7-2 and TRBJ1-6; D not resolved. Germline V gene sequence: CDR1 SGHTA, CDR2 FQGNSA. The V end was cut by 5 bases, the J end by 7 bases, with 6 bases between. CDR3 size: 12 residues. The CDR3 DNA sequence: TGTGCCAGCAGCCCCAGAAATTCACCCCTCCACTTT. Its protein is CASSPRNSPLHF.

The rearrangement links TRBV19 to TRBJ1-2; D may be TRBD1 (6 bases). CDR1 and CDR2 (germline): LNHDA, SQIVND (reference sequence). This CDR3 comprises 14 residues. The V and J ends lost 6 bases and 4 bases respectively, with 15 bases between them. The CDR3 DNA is TGTGCCAGTAGCTGGGGGGACAAAGTCTATGGCTACACCTTC. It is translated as CASSWGDKVYGYTF.

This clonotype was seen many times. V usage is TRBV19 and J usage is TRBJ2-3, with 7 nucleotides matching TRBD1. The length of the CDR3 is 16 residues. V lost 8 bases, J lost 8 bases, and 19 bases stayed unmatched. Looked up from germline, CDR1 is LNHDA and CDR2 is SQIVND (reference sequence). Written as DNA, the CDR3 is TGTGCCAGTCACCCGAGACAGGGACCGCCTGAGGGTACGCAGTATTTT. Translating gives CASHPRQGPPEGTQYF.

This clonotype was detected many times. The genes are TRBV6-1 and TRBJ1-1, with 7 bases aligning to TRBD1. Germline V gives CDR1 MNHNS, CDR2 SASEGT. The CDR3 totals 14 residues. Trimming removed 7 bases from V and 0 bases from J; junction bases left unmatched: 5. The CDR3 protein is CASIRQGMNTEAFF. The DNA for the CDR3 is TGTGCCAGCATACGACAGGGCATGAACACTGAAGCTTTCTTT.

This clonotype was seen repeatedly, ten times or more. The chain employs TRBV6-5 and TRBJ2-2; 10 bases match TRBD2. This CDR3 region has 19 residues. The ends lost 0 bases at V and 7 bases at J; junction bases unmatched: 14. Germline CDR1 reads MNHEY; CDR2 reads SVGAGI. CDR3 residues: CASSYSMGPSGRWVGELFF. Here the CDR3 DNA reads TGTGCCAGCAGTTACTCGATGGGCCCTAGCGGGAGATGGGTCGGGGAGCTGTTTTTT.

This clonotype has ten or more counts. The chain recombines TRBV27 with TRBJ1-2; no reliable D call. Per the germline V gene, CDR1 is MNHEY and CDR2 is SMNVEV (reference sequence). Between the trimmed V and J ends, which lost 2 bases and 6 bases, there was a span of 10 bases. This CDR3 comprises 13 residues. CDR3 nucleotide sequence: TGTGCCAGCAGTTTAACGGCGTTAAATGGCTACACCTTC. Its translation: CASSLTALNGYTF.

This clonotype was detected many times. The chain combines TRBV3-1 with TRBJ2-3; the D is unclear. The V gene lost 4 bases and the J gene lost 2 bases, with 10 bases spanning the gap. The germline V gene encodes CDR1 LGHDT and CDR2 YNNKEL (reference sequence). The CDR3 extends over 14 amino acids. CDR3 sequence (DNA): TGTGCCAGCAGCCGGGGTGTCCCCACAGATACGCAGTATTTT. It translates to CASSRGVPTDTQYF.

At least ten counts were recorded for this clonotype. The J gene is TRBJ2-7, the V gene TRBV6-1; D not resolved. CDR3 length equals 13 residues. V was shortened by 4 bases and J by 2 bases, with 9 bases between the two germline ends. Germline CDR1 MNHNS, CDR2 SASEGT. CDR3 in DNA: TGTGCCAGCAGTGTGGGCCGGGCCTACGAGCAGTACTTC. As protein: CASSVGRAYEQYF.

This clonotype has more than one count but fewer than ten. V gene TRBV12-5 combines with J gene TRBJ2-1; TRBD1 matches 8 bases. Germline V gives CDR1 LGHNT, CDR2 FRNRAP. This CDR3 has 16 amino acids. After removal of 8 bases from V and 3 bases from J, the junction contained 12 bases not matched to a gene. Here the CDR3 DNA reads TGTGCTAGTACCCCTAGGGAGACAGGGGTCTACAATGAGCAGTTCTTC. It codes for CASTPRETGVYNEQFF.

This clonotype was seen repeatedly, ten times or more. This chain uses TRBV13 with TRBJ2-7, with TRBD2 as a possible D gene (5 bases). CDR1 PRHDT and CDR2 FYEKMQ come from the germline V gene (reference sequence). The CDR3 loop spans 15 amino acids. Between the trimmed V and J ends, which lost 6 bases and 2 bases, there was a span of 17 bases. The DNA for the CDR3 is TGTGCCAGCAGGACATCTGGCCTAGCCACCTACGAGCAGTACTTC. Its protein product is CASRTSGLATYEQYF.